The rows below give T cell receptor beta chains drawn from one sample of a study of regulatory T cells in long-lasting Graves disease. Using its own MiXCR run on the multiplex PCR reads, TCRdb lists one record per CDR3 protein. The table records over 350,000 distinct CDR3 sequences, around 15% of them present only once. In addition, the sample was reused for a study of T cells in Graves' hyperthyroidism and ophthalmopathy.

This specimen was peripheral blood mononuclear cells (PBMCs), taken at new diagnosis, from a patient treated with antithyroid drugs. Receptor source: a woman aged 45-65 years with Graves disease. CDR3s include the opening cysteine and the closing phenylalanine or tryptophan.

j_call v_call cdr3_aa
TRBJ2-1 TRBV5-4 CASSLASANEQFF
TRBJ2-4 TRBV7-9 CAGSLAGIAKNIQYF
TRBJ1-2 TRBV5-1 CASRVGERASGYTF
TRBJ2-1 TRBV9 CASSATGREAYNEQFF
TRBJ2-3 TRBV30 CAWSGGGAQDTQYF
TRBJ2-3 TRBV20-1 CSASVLASGSSPYF
TRBJ1-2 TRBV6-5 CASSYSSDRINYGYTF
TRBJ2-1 TRBV20-1 CSAPGAGSYNEQFF
TRBJ2-7 TRBV3-1 CASSARDRGPEQYF
TRBJ1-5 TRBV27 CASSLGGVPSNQPQHF
TRBJ2-5 TRBV5-1 CASSWGTGAKETQYF
TRBJ2-3 TRBV5-1 CASSFGVAGGIDTQYF
TRBJ1-1 TRBV6-2/TRBV6-3 CASQWLNTEAFF
TRBJ2-1 TRBV27 CATYRDREFGEQFF
TRBJ1-2 TRBV12-3/TRBV12-4 CASSFSKGYTF